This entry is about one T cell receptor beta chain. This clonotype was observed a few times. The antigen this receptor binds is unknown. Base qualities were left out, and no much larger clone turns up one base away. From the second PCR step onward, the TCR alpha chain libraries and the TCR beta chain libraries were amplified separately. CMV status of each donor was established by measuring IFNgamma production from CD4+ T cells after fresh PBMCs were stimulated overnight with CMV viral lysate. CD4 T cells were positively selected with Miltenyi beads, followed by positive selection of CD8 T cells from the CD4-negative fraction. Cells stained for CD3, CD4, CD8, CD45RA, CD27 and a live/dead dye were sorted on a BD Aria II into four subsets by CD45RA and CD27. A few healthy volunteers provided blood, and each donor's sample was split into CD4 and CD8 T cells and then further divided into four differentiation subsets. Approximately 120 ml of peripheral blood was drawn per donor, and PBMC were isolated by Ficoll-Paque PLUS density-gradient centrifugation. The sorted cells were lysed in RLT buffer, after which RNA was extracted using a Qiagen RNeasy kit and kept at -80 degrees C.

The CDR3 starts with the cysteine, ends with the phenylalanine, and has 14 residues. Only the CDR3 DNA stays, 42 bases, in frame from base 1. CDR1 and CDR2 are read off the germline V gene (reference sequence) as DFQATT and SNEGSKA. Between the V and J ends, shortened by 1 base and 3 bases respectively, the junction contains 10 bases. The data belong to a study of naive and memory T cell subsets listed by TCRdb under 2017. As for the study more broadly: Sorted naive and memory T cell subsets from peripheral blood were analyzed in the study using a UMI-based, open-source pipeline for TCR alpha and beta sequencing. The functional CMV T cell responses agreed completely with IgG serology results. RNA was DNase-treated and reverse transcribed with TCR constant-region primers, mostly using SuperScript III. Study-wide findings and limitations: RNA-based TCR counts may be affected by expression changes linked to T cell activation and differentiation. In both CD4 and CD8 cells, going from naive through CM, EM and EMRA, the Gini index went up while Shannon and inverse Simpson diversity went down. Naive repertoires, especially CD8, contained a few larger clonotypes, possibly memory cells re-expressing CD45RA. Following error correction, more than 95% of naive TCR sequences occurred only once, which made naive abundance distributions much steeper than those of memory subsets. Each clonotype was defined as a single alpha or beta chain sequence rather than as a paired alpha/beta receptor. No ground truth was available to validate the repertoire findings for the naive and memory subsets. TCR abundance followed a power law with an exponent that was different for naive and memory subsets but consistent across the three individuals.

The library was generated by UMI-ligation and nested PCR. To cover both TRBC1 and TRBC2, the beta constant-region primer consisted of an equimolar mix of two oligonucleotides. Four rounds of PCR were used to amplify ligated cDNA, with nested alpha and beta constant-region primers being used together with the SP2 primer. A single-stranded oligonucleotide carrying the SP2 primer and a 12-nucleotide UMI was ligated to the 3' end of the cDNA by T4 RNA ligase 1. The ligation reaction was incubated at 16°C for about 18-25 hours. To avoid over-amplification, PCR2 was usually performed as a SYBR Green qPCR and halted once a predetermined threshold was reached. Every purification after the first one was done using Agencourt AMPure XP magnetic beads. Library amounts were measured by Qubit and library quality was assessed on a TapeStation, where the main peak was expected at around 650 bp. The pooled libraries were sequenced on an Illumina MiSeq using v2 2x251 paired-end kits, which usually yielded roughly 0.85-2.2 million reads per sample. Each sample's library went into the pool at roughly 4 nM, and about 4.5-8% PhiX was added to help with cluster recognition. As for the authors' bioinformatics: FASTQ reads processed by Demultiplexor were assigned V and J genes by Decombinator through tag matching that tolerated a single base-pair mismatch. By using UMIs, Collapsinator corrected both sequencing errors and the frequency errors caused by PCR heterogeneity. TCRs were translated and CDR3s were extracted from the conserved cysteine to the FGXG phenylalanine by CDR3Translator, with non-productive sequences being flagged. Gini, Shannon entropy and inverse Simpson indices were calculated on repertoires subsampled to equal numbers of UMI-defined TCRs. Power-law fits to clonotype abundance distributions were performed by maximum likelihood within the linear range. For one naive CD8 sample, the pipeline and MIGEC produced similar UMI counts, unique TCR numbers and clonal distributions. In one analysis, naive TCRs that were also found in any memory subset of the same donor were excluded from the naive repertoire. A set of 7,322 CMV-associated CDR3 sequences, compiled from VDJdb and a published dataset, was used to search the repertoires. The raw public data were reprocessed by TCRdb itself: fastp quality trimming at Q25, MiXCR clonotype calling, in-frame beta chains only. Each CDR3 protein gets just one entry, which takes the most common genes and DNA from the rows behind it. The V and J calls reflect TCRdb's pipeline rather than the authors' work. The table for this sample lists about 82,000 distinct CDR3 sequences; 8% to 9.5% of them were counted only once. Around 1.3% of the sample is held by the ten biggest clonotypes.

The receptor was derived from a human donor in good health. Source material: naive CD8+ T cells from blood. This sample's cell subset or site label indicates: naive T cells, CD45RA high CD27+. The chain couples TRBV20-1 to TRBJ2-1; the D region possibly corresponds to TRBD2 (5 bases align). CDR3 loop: CSARVLDIYNEQFF. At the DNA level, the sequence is TGCAGTGCTAGAGTACTAGACATCTACAATGAGCAGTTCTTC.